The entry that follows covers one T cell receptor beta chain sequence. This clonotype was observed at least ten times. Its antigen is unknown. Base qualities are not provided; no much larger clone lies one nucleotide away. Sequencing relied on an Illumina HiSeq 1500. TCRdb applied fastp at Q25 and MiXCR to the public reads, then kept only in-frame beta chains. For every CDR3 protein sequence, its rows merge into one entry that carries the most common genes and DNA. In this sample the table shows just under 300,000 distinct CDR3 sequences, roughly 9.3% of which occur a single time. The ten top clones hold less than 3% of the sample. This sample is part of a study of T cell repertoires in cytomegalovirus infection (dated by TCRdb to about 2019). Regarding the research as a whole: Donor HLA type was relevant to the analysis, as public TCR beta signatures indicated carriage of CMV infection together with the matching HLA type. What the research found in general, with its limitations: The ex vivo response was dominated by HLA-C-restricted CMV-specific TCR beta clonotypes, and the single most frequent clonotype in two of eight donors was supplied by these HLA-C-restricted clonotypes. Cumulative frequency of public TCR beta family members discriminated carriers of CMV infection plus the relevant HLA type in this cohort and an independent approximately 370-donor cohort.

CDR1 and CDR2 are read off the germline V gene as SNHLY and FYNNEI. The CDR3 contains 14 residues, cysteine and phenylalanine counted. The kept DNA is CDR3 alone, 42 bases in frame from the first base. V was cut back by 4 bases and J by 1 base, leaving a gap of 9 bases between them. The chain employs TRBV2 and TRBJ2-3; the D call is possibly TRBD1 or TRBD2, each sharing 6 bases. Sequenced: PBMCs. This receptor was identified in a human donor in good health (CMV status not recorded). Some clones in this sample may be carry-over from other donors' samples. The sequence in DNA is TGTGCCAGCAGTGCCGGGGGCGGCACAGATACGCAGTATTTT. Translated, this is CASSAGGGTDTQYF.